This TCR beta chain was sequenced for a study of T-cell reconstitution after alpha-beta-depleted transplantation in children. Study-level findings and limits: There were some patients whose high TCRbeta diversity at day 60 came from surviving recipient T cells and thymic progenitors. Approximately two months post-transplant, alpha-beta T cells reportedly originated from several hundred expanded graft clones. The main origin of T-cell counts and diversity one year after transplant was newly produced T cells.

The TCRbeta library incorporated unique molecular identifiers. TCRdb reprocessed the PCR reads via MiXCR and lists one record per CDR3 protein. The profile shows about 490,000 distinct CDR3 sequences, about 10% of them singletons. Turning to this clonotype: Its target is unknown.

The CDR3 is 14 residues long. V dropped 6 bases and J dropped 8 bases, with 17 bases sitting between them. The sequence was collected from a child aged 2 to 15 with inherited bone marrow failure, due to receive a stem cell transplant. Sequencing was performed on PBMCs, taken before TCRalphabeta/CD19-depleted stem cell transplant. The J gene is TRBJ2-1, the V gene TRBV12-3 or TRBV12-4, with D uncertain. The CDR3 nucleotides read TGTGCCAGCAGCCACGGACCTCAGAGGCATGAGCAGTTCTTC. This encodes CASSHGPQRHEQFF.